This entry lists 21 T cell receptor beta chains sequenced from one sample in a study of liver allograft versus peripheral blood T cells. Background on the study: Repertoires of T cell receptors in transplanted livers were compared with recipients' peripheral blood repertoires.

TCRdb re-called the reads through MiXCR, storing one row per CDR3 protein. In the table there are some 16,000 distinct CDR3 sequences, around 23% of which are singletons. The receptor set was obtained from a human patient who had a liver transplant. The T cells may come from the graft donor.

The V and J genes are TRBV30 and TRBJ2-3, with D perhaps TRBD2 (6 bases). V gave up 5 bases and J gave up 2 bases, with 11 bases separating them. The CDR3 length is 13 residues. Germline values: CDR1 GTSNPN, CDR2 SVGIG (reference sequence). The CDR3, as DNA: TGTGCCTGGCGCGGGATTGCCACAGATACGCAGTATTTT. Its protein is CAWRGIATDTQYF.

This clonotype was seen more than once but under ten times. The V gene is TRBV19, the J gene TRBJ2-1; D possibly corresponds to TRBD2 (5 bases). Germline V gene data show CDR1 as LNHDA and CDR2 as SQIVND (reference sequence). Trimming took off 2 bases at V and 1 base at J, with 6 bases between the two ends. The length of the CDR3 is 14 residues. This CDR3 is CASSIWESYNEQFF. The CDR3 DNA reads TGTGCCAGTAGTATATGGGAGTCCTACAATGAGCAGTTCTTC.

In this sample, this clonotype turned up many times. V usage is TRBV28 and J usage is TRBJ1-2, with a tentative D call TRBD1 (6 bases). The CDR3 is 15 residues long. Germline values: CDR1 MDHEN, CDR2 SYDVKM. V lost 3 bases, J lost 8 bases, and 19 bases lay in between. The CDR3 DNA follows: TGTGCCAGCAGTTTTTACGACAGGTTCATGGGGGGCTACACCTTC. This codes for CASSFYDRFMGGYTF.

This clonotype showed up many times. V and J are TRBV6-1 and TRBJ2-6; tentative D call: TRBD2 (5 bases). Trimming left V 2 bases short and J 0 bases short, with 11 bases between. The germline CDR1 and CDR2 sequences are MNHNS and SASEGT. The CDR3 extends over 17 amino acids. The CDR3 reads CASSERDGGSGANVLTF. In DNA, the CDR3 is TGTGCCAGCAGTGAACGAGACGGAGGCTCTGGGGCCAACGTCCTGACTTTC.

This clonotype was observed at least ten times. The rearrangement uses TRBV18 and TRBJ2-1, with TRBD1 matching over 7 bases. Germline-derived CDR1 and CDR2 are KGHSH and LQKENI. The V gene end was trimmed by 4 bases and the J gene end by 7 bases; junction bases not matched to a gene: 7. CDR3 length: 14 residues. This CDR3 is CASSLATGNNEQFF. As DNA, the CDR3 is TGTGCCAGCTCACTCGCGACAGGGAATAATGAGCAGTTCTTC.

This clonotype showed up just a few times. The chain joins TRBV6-1 to TRBJ2-7; 9 bases fit TRBD1. V lost 5 bases to trimming and J lost 5 bases; unmatched junction nucleotides: 4. Germline V gene sequence: CDR1 MNHNS, CDR2 SASEGT. The CDR3 consists of 13 residues. This chain's CDR3 is CASSRGTGNEQYF. The DNA for the CDR3 is TGTGCCAGCAGTCGAGGGACAGGGAACGAGCAGTACTTC.

This clonotype was detected only a few times. The genes are TRBV27 and TRBJ2-7; 8 bases are a match to TRBD2. After removal of 7 bases from V and 2 bases from J, the junction contained 13 bases not matched to a gene. This CDR3 spans 16 amino acids. The V gene's germline CDR1 is MNHEY and CDR2 SMNVEV (reference sequence). The CDR3 is CASTTWRTSGTYEQYF. DNA for the CDR3: TGTGCCAGCACCACGTGGAGAACTAGCGGTACCTACGAGCAGTACTTC.

This clonotype was observed at least ten times. The chain joins TRBV6-6 to TRBJ1-5; weak D call: TRBD1 (5 bases). Germline CDR1 and CDR2: MNHNY and SVGAGI (reference sequence). CDR3 size: 16 residues. V was pared by 5 bases and J by 1 base, with 15 bases between. The CDR3 here is CASSPDQGGSNQPQHF. The CDR3 nucleotides are TGTGCCAGCAGTCCAGATCAGGGAGGCAGCAATCAGCCCCAGCATTTT.

By proportion, this clonotype is medium-sized. The chain employs TRBV6-6 and TRBJ2-1, with 11 bases identical to TRBD2. The ends lost 4 bases at V and 9 bases at J; junction bases unmatched: 14. CDR3 length: 17 amino acids. CDR1 is MNHNY and CDR2 is SVGAGI in the germline V gene (reference sequence). The CDR3 nucleotides read TGTGCCAGCAGTTTTCCGCCCGGGACTAGCGGCGAAGGTGAGCAGTTCTTC. This translates into CASSFPPGTSGEGEQFF.

This clonotype is termed medium-sized. V usage is TRBV18 and J usage is TRBJ1-1; D is possibly TRBD1 (6 bases). Per the germline V gene, CDR1 is KGHSH and CDR2 is LQKENI. The CDR3 is 16 amino acids. Trimming removed 5 bases at V and 2 bases at J, with 18 bases between. CDR3 DNA: TGTGCCAGCTCAAGACAAACCGGGACACTAAACACTGAAGCTTTCTTT. Amino acids: CASSRQTGTLNTEAFF. Based on the CDR3 plus reference TRBV18 and TRBJ1-1, the full variable domain is NAGVMQNPRHLVRRRGQEARLRCSPMKGHSHVYWYRQLPEEGLKFMVYLQKENIIDESGMPKERFSAEFPKEGPSILRIQQVVRGDSAAYFCASSRQTGTLNTEAFFGQGTRLTVV.

The V gene is TRBV12-3 or TRBV12-4, the J gene TRBJ2-2; 9 bases match TRBD1. The J segment lost 11 bases and the V segment lost 3 bases, leaving 7 bases of the junction unmatched. CDR3 length: 14 amino acids. Here the CDR3 reads CASSFGTGSAELFF. The CDR3 DNA sequence: TGTGCCAGCAGTTTCGGGACAGGGTCCGCAGAGCTGTTTTTT.

By sample share, this clonotype is medium-sized. The chain links TRBV15 to TRBJ2-3; D might be TRBD1 (5 bases). The CDR3 contains 15 residues. V dropped 3 bases and J dropped 1 base, with 11 bases sitting between them. Germline CDR1 is LNHNV and CDR2 is YYDKDF (reference sequence). The CDR3 region has the DNA TGTGCCACCAGCAGGGACAATTTCGGCACAGATACGCAGTATTTT. Protein: CATSRDNFGTDTQYF.

The chain couples TRBV7-9 to TRBJ1-1; no clear D gene. The germline V and J ends were trimmed by 3 bases and 4 bases, with 6 bases remaining between them. The germline CDR1 and CDR2 sequences are SEHNR and FQNEAQ (reference sequence). This CDR3 is 12 amino acids long. For the CDR3, the DNA is TGTGCCAGCAGCTTTGTGCGCACTGAAGCTTTCTTT. Its translation: CASSFVRTEAFF.

The chain joins TRBV5-6 to TRBJ1-3; D not certain. Germline V lookup: CDR1 SGHDT, CDR2 YYEEEE. V was shortened by 1 base and J by 4 bases, with 6 bases between the two germline ends. The CDR3 has 13 amino acids. The CDR3 reads CASSLLDGNTIYF. The CDR3 DNA reads as TGTGCCAGCAGCTTGCTTGACGGAAACACCATATATTTT.

Many counts were recorded for this clonotype. The gene calls are TRBV6-1 and TRBJ2-7; 11 bases are shared with TRBD1. CDR1 MNHNS and CDR2 SASEGT come from the germline V gene. The CDR3 has 14 residues. The ends lost 7 bases at V and 7 bases at J; junction bases unmatched: 9. As DNA, the CDR3 is TGTGCCAGCACTAGCGGACAGGGGGCTGGTGAGCAGTACTTC. This gives the protein CASTSGQGAGEQYF.

This clonotype has at least ten counts. This chain links TRBV7-2 with TRBJ2-5; TRBD2 matches 8 bases. Per germline, CDR1 SGHTA and CDR2 FQGNSA. V was clipped by 2 bases and J by 1 base; unmatched bases: 3. CDR3 length: 15 residues. The CDR3, as DNA: TGTGCCAGCAGCTTAAGCGGGGGCCTCCAAGAGACCCAGTACTTC. It specifies CASSLSGGLQETQYF.

This chain connects TRBV7-2 to TRBJ1-2; D is unresolved. Deletions cut 1 base from V and 3 bases from J, with 12 bases between. The V gene's germline CDR1 is SGHTA and CDR2 FQGNSA. The CDR3 consists of 15 residues. In DNA form, the CDR3 reads TGTGCCAGCAGCTTAGTTCCCCAAAGAGACTATGGCTACACCTTC. Its protein is CASSLVPQRDYGYTF.

This clonotype has ten or more counts. The chain employs TRBV19 and TRBJ2-6, with TRBD1 matching 7 bases. The V and J ends lost 5 bases and 0 bases, in that order; junction bases with no gene match: 7. CDR1 is LNHDA, CDR2 SQIVND, per germline (reference sequence). The CDR3 is 17 amino acids. CDR3 loop: CASSLQGTLSGANVLTF. DNA of the CDR3: TGTGCCAGTAGTTTACAGGGGACCCTCTCTGGGGCCAACGTCCTGACTTTC.

This clonotype was detected ten times or more. The CDR3 DNA is TGTGCCAGCGGGAGGCGGGGCTACAATGAGCAGTTCTTC. This translates into CASGRRGYNEQFF. The chain couples TRBV7-2 to TRBJ2-1; possible D gene TRBD2, 6 bases. There are 13 residues in the CDR3. Trimming took off 8 bases at V and 3 bases at J, with 11 bases between the two ends. Germline assignment: CDR1 SGHTA and CDR2 FQGNSA. The full variable domain, rest sourced from reference TRBV7-2 and TRBJ2-1, is GAGVSQSPSNKVTEKGKDVELRCDPISGHTALYWYRQSLGQGLEFLIYFQGNSAPDKSGLPSDRFSAERTGGSVSTLTIQRTQQEDSAVYLCASGRRGYNEQFFGPGTRLTVL.

By share, this clonotype counts as medium-sized. The chain recombines TRBV10-3 with TRBJ1-1; unclear D gene. The length of the CDR3 is 16 residues. Germline V gene data show CDR1 as ENHRY and CDR2 as SYGVKD. Trimming left V 1 base short and J 0 bases short, with 12 bases between. Here the CDR3 reads CAISEYGGLMNTEAFF. The DNA for the CDR3 is TGTGCCATCAGTGAGTATGGAGGTCTCATGAACACTGAAGCTTTCTTT.

CDR3: CAWRREGSQPQHF. CDR3 coding DNA: TGTGCCTGGAGGAGAGAGGGGAGCCAGCCCCAGCATTTT. The chain uses TRBV30 and TRBJ1-5, with D tentatively TRBD1 (5 bases). Germline loops: CDR1 GTSNPN, CDR2 SVGIG (reference sequence). V lost 3 bases to trimming and J lost 7 bases, with 13 bases between them. The CDR3 runs to 13 residues.